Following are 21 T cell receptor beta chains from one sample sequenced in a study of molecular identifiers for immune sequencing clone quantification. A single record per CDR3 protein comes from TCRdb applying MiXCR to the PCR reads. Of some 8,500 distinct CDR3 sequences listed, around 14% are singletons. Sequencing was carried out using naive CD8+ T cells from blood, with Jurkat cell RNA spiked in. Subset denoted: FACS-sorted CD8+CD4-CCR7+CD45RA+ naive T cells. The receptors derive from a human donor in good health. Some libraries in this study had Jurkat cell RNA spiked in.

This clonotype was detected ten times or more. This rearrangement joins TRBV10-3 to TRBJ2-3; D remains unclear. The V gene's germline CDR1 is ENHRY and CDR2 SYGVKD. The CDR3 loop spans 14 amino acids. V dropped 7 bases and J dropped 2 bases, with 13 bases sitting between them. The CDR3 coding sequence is TGTGCCATCAACGTGGGCTTCAACACAGATACGCAGTATTTT. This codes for CAINVGFNTDTQYF.

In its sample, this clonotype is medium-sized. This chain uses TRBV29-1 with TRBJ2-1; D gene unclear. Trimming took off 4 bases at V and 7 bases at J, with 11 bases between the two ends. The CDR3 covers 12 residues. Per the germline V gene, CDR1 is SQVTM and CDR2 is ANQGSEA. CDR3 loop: CSVAVRSNEQFF. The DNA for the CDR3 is TGCAGCGTTGCGGTCCGGAGTAATGAGCAGTTCTTC.

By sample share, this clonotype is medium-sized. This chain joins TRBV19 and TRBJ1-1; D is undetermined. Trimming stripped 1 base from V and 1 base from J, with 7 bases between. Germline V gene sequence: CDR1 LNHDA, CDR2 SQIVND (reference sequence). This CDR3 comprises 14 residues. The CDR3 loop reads CASSIGGTNTEAFF. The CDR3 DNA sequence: TGTGCCAGTAGTATAGGCGGTACGAACACTGAAGCTTTCTTT.

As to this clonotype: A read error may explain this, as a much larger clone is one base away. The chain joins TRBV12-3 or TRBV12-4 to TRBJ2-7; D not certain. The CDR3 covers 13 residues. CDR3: CASKGGASYERYF. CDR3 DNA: TGTGCCAGCAAGGGTGGCGCATCCTACGAGCGGTACTTC.

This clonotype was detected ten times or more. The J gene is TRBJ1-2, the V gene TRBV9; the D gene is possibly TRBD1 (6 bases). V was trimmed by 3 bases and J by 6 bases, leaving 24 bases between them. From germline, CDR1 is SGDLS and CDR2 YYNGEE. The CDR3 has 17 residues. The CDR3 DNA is TGTGCCAGCAGCGATAGAGCCGGTGTGGGGGCGAAAGATGGCTACACCTTC. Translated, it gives CASSDRAGVGAKDGYTF.

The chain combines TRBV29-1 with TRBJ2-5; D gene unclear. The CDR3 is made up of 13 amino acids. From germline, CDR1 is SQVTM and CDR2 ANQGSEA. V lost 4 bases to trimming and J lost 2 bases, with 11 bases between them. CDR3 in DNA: TGCAGCGTTGGGTCGGCATCACAAGAGACCCAGTACTTC. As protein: CSVGSASQETQYF. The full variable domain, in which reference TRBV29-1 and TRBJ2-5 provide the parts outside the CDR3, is SAVISQKPSRDICQRGTSLTIQCQVDSQVTMMFWYRQQPGQSLTLIATANQGSEATYESGFVIDKFPISRPNLTFSTLTVSNMSPEDSSIYLCSVGSASQETQYFGPGTRLLVL.

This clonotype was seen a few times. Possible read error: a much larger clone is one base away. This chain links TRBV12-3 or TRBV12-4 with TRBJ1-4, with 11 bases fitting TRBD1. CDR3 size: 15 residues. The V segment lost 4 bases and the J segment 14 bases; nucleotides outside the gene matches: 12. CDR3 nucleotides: TGTGCCAGCAGTTCCACACCGGGACAGGGGGGTGTGCTGTTTTTT. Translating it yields CASSSTPGQGGVLFF.

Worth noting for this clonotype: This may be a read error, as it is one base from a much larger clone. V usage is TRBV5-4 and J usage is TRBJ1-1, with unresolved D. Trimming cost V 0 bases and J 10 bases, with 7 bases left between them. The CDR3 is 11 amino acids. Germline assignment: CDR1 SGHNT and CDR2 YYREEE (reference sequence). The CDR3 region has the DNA TGTGCCAGCAGCTTGGGCCGAGGAGCTTTCTTT. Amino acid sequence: CASSLGRGAFF.

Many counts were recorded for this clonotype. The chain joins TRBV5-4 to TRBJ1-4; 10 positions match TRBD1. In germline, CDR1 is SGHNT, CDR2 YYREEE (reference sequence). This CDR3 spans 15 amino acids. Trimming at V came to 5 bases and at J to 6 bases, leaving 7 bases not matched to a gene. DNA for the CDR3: TGTGCCAGCAGTCAACCCGGGACAGGGGATGAAAAACTGTTTTTT. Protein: CASSQPGTGDEKLFF.

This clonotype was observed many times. CDR3 sequence (DNA): TGTGCCAGCTCACCTCAGGGGGCGACACAAGAGACCCAGTACTTC. Protein: CASSPQGATQETQYF. The J gene is TRBJ2-5, the V gene TRBV18, with 8 bases that match TRBD1. In germline, CDR1 is KGHSH, CDR2 LQKENI. The CDR3 totals 15 residues. V gave up 3 bases and J gave up 2 bases; unmatched junction bases: 5.

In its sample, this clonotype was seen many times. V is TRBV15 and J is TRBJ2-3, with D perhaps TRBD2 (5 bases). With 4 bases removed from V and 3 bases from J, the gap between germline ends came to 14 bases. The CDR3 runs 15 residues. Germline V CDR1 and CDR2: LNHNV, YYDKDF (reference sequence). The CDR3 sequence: CATSTMASRTDTQYF. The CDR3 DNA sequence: TGTGCCACCAGCACGATGGCTAGCAGAACAGATACGCAGTATTTT. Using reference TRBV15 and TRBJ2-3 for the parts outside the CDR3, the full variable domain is DAMVIQNPRYQVTQFGKPVTLSCSQTLNHNVMYWYQQKSSQAPKLLFHYYDKDFNNEADTPDNFQSRRPNTSFCFLDIRSPGLGDTAMYLCATSTMASRTDTQYFGPGTRLTVL.

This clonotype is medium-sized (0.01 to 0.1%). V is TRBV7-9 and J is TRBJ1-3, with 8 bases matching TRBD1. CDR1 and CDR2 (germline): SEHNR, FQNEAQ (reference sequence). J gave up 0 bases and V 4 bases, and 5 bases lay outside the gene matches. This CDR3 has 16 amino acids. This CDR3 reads CASSSGQDPSGNTIYF. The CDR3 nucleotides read TGTGCCAGCAGCTCGGGACAGGACCCCTCTGGAAACACCATATATTTT.

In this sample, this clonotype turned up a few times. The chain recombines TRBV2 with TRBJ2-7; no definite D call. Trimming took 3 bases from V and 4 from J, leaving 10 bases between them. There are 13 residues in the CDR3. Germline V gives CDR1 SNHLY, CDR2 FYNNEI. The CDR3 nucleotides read TGTGCCAGCAGTGATCAATGGATTTACGAGCAGTACTTC. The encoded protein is CASSDQWIYEQYF.

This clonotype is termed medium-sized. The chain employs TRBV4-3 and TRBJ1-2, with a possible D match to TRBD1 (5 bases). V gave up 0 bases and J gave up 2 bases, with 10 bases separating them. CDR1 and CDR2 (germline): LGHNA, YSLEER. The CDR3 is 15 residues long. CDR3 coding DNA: TGCGCCAGCAGCCAAGATGAAAGGGGAAACTATGGCTACACCTTC. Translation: CASSQDERGNYGYTF.

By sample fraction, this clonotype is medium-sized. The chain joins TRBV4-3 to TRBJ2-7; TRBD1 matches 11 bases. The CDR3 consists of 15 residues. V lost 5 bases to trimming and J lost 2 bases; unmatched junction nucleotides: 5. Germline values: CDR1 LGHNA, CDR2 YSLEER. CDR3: CASSAGQGGTYEQYF. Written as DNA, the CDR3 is TGCGCCAGCAGCGCGGGACAGGGGGGCACCTACGAGCAGTACTTC.

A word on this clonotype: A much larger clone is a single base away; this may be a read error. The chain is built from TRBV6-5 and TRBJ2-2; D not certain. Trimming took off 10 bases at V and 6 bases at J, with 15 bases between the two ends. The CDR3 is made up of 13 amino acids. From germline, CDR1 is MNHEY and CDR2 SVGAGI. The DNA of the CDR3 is TGTGCCAACGGTTCAATCGAACCCGGGGAGCTGTTTTTT. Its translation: CANGSIEPGELFF.

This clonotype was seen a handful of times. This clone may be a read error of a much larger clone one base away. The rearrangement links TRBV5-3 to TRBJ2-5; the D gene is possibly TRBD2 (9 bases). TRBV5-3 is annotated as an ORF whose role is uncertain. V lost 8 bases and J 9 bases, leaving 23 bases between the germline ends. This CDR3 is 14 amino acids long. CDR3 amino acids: CASSQEREDRAQYF. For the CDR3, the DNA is TGTGCCAGCAGCCAGGAGCGGGAGGACAGGGCCCAGTACTTC.

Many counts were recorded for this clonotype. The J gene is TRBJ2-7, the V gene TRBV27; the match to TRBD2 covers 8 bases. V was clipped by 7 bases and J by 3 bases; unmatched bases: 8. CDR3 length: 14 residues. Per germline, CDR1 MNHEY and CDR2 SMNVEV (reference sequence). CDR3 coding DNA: TGTGCCAGCAAACTAGCGGCCTCGGGCTACGAGCAGTACTTC. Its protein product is CASKLAASGYEQYF.

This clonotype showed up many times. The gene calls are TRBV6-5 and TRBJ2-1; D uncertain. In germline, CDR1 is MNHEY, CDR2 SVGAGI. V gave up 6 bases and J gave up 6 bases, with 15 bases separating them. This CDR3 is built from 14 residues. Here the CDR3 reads CASSHQVGSNEQFF. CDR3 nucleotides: TGTGCCAGCAGCCACCAGGTAGGAAGCAATGAGCAGTTCTTC.

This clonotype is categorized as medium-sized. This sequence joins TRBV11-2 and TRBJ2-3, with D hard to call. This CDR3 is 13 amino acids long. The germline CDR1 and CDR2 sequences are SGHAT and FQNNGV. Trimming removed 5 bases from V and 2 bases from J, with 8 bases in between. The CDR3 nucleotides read TGTGCCAGCAGCCCAGGCCCCACAGATACGCAGTATTTT. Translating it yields CASSPGPTDTQYF.

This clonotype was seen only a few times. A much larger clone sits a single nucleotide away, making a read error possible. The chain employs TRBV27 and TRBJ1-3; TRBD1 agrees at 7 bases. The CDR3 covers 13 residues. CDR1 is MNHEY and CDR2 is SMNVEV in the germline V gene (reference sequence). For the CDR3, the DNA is TGTGCCCGCAGACAGGGCTCTGGAAACACCATATATTTT. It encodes CARRQGSGNTIYF.